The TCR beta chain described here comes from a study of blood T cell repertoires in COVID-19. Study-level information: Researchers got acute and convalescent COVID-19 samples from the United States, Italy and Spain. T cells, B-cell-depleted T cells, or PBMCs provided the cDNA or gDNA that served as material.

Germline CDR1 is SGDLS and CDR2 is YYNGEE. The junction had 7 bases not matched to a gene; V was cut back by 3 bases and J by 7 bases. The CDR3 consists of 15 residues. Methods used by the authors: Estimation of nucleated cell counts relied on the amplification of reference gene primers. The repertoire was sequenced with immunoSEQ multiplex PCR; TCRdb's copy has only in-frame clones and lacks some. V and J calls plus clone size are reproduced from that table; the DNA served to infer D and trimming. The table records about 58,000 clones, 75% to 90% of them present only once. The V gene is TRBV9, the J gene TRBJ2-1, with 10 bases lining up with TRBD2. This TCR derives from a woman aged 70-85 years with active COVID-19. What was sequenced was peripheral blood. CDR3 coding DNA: TGTGCCAGCAGCGGTTCCGGGACTAGCGCAAATGAGCAGTTCTTC. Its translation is CASSGSGTSANEQFF.